Following are 19 T cell receptor beta chains from one sample sequenced in a study of vaccination and CD4 T cells after COVID-19. The Oncomine TCR Beta short-read assay was what sequenced the DNA obtained from cultured CD4+ T cells. Once CD4+ T cells had been cultured, genomic DNA was extracted from them. TCRdb fed the PCR reads into MiXCR, producing one record per CDR3 protein. This table holds several thousand distinct CDR3 sequences, roughly 27% found once. Treatment denoted: 10-day PBMC culture with coronavirus spike peptide pools or control peptides (ViraFEST assay). CD4+ T lymphocytes from the unexposed donor were collected before the COVID-19 pandemic (2011-2018). No antigen has been identified for these receptors. The sample comprised CD4+ T cells from blood, cultured in vitro. The receptor set was obtained from a human donor in good health.

The chain is built from TRBV9 and TRBJ1-6; 9 bases are shared with TRBD1. The CDR3 contains 15 residues. Germline V gene sequence: CDR1 SGDLS, CDR2 YYNGEE. V lost 0 bases and J lost 6; bases outside the gene matches: 1. CDR3 DNA: TGTGCCAGCAGCGTAGGGGGACAGGGTAATTCACCCCTCCACTTT. This sequence encodes CASSVGGQGNSPLHF.

In this sample, this clonotype turned up a few times. The chain combines TRBV7-3 with TRBJ1-2, with D possibly being TRBD1 (6 bases). In germline, CDR1 is SGHTA, CDR2 FQGTGA. This CDR3 contains 14 residues. Trimming left V 1 base short and J 6 bases short, with 12 bases between. The DNA of the CDR3 is TGTGCCAGCAGCTTAAGCGGGGGGCTCAATGGCTACACCTTC. Protein product: CASSLSGGLNGYTF.

This clonotype has a handful of counts. The rearrangement uses TRBV11-2 and TRBJ1-2, with 7 nucleotides matching TRBD1. Unmatched junction bases numbered 14, after V lost 6 bases and J lost 1 base. CDR1 is SGHAT, CDR2 FQNNGV, per germline. The CDR3 runs 17 residues. As DNA, the CDR3 is TGTGCCAGCAGATTCCTCCGGGACAGCCAACTTAACTATGGCTACACCTTC. It encodes CASRFLRDSQLNYGYTF.

Comments on this clonotype: This could be a read error, since a much larger clone is one nucleotide away. The CDR3: CASGLWDRVTDTQCF. As DNA, the CDR3 is TGTGCCAGCGGACTGTGGGACAGGGTCACAGATACGCAGTGTTTT. This sequence joins TRBV27 and TRBJ2-3, with 9 bases fitting TRBD1. The CDR3 totals 15 residues. Germline CDR1 is MNHEY and CDR2 is SMNVEV (reference sequence).

This clonotype was counted only a few times. This chain connects TRBV5-4 to TRBJ1-1; D is perhaps TRBD1 (6 bases). The germline gives CDR1 SGHNT, CDR2 YYREEE (reference sequence). The CDR3 loop spans 12 amino acids. Trimming took 2 bases from V and 8 from J, leaving 10 bases between them. Here the CDR3 reads CASSLQGQEAFF. Written as DNA, the CDR3 is TGTGCCAGCAGCTTACAGGGTCAGGAAGCTTTCTTT. The full variable domain, its missing parts supplied by reference TRBV5-4 and TRBJ1-1, is ETGVTQSPTHLIKTRGQQVTLRCSSQSGHNTVSWYQQALGQGPQFIFQYYREEENGRGNFPPRFSGLQFPNYSSELNVNALELDDSALYLCASSLQGQEAFFGQGTRLTVV.

The genes are TRBV7-9 and TRBJ2-2; TRBD2 aligns across 8 bases. V dropped 2 bases and J dropped 6; count of bases not matched to a gene: 11. Germline V lookup: CDR1 SEHNR, CDR2 FQNEAQ (reference sequence). The CDR3 totals 17 residues. CDR3 in DNA: TGTGCCAGCAGCTTACGCCGGGGGGGGACACGCTCCGGGGAGCTGTTTTTT. This encodes CASSLRRGGTRSGELFF.

The V gene is TRBV28, the J gene TRBJ2-7; a weak D match, TRBD1 (6 bases). Germline loops: CDR1 MDHEN, CDR2 SYDVKM. This CDR3 contains 15 residues. V gave up 4 bases and J gave up 0 bases, with 13 bases separating them. The CDR3 is CASSSTGLSSYEQYF. CDR3 bases: TGTGCCAGCAGTTCGACAGGCCTAAGCTCCTACGAGCAGTACTTC.

This clonotype was seen a handful of times. V usage is TRBV20-1 and J usage is TRBJ2-5; 7 bases match TRBD1. CDR3 length equals 13 residues. After removal of 6 bases from V and 2 bases from J, the junction contained 6 bases not matched to a gene. Looked up from germline, CDR1 is DFQATT and CDR2 is SNEGSKA (reference sequence). The CDR3 nucleotides read TGCAGTGCCCCCCGGGACAGACAAGAGACCCAGTACTTC. This encodes CSAPRDRQETQYF.

In its sample, this clonotype was seen once. The CDR3 coding sequence is TGTGCCAGCTCACCGGCATCAGGGCAATACTCCTACGAGCAGTACTTC. This gives the protein CASSPASGQYSYEQYF. This chain joins TRBV18 and TRBJ2-7; tentatively, D is TRBD1 (5 bases). From germline, CDR1 is KGHSH and CDR2 LQKENI. The germline V and J ends were trimmed by 3 bases and 0 bases, with 15 bases remaining between them. This CDR3 is 16 amino acids long. Based on the CDR3 plus reference TRBV18 and TRBJ2-7, the full variable domain is NAGVMQNPRHLVRRRGQEARLRCSPMKGHSHVYWYRQLPEEGLKFMVYLQKENIIDESGMPKERFSAEFPKEGPSILRIQQVVRGDSAAYFCASSPASGQYSYEQYFGPGTRLTVT.

In regard to this clonotype: One end of the junction varies from germline; a read error may be responsible. The V and J genes are TRBV7-2 and TRBJ2-5, with 11 positions matching TRBD1. The CDR3 runs 17 residues. Germline CDR1 and CDR2: SGHTA and FQGNSA. The CDR3 DNA follows: TGTGCCGGCAGCTTGCATCCGGGACAGGGGGAAGTAGAGACCCAGTACTTC. Translation gives CAGSLHPGQGEVETQYF.

CDR3 sequence (DNA): TGTGCCAGCAGCCAAGAGCACCTATTGAACACTGAAGCTTTCTTT. Amino acids: CASSQEHLLNTEAFF. This chain links TRBV4-2 with TRBJ1-1; D uncertain. The CDR3 length is 15 residues. Germline CDR1 LGHNA, CDR2 YNFKEQ. Trimming took 0 bases from V and 0 from J, leaving 8 bases between them.

This clonotype came up a few times. The CDR3 DNA reads as TGTGCCAGCAGCCAGGGCCTTGGCTACACCTTC. This sequence encodes CASSQGLGYTF. The chain joins TRBV7-9 to TRBJ1-2, with a possible D match to TRBD1 (5 bases). Trimming left V 5 bases short and J 7 bases short, with 8 bases between. The CDR3 sequence is 11 residues long. In germline, CDR1 is SEHNR, CDR2 FQNEAQ (reference sequence).

This clonotype was seen a handful of times. V gene TRBV5-4 combines with J gene TRBJ1-3; possible D gene TRBD1, 5 bases. Germline values: CDR1 SGHNT, CDR2 YYREEE (reference sequence). The CDR3 runs 15 residues. V shed 8 bases and J shed 0 bases, with 15 bases lying between them. CDR3: CASGSGASSGNTIYF. In nucleotides, the CDR3 is TGTGCCAGTGGGAGTGGGGCCTCCTCTGGAAACACCATATATTTT.

V is TRBV30 and J is TRBJ1-1; a possible D gene is TRBD1 (5 bases). The CDR3 is 15 amino acids. Trimming removed 5 bases at V and 1 base at J, with 17 bases between. Germline V gene lookup returns CDR1 GTSNPN and CDR2 SVGIG (reference sequence). CDR3 loop: CAWAPIGQGNTEAFF. The CDR3 DNA sequence: TGTGCCTGGGCCCCAATCGGGCAGGGGAACACTGAAGCTTTCTTT. Full variable domain (missing parts from reference TRBV30 and TRBJ1-1): SQTIHQWPATLVQPVGSPLSLECTVEGTSNPNLYWYRQAAGRGLQLLFYSVGIGQISSEVPQNLSASRPQDRQFILSSKKLLLSDSGFYLCAWAPIGQGNTEAFFGQGTRLTVV.

The chain recombines TRBV6-1 with TRBJ2-2; tentative D call: TRBD1 (7 bases). Germline CDR1 and CDR2: MNHNS and SASEGT. The CDR3 runs to 15 residues. In DNA form, the CDR3 reads TGTGCGCACGAGGGGGCTGGACGGGGAGGAGGGGAGCTGTTTTTT. This gives the protein CAHEGAGRGGGELFF.

To note about this clonotype: One end of the junction does not line up with germline, which may come from a read error. The chain joins TRBV9 to TRBJ2-7; 13 bases line up with TRBD2. The CDR3 consists of 15 residues. CDR1 and CDR2 from the germline V gene are SGDLS and YYNGEE. The CDR3 DNA sequence: TGTGTCAGCAGCGTAGGGACTAGCGGGATTTACGAGCAGTACTTC. Protein: CVSSVGTSGIYEQYF.

J is TRBJ2-3 and V is TRBV11-3; TRBD2 aligns across 11 bases. Germline loops: CDR1 SGHNT, CDR2 YENEEA. This CDR3 has 16 residues. V lost 4 bases, J lost 4 bases, and 7 bases stayed unmatched. The CDR3 coding sequence is TGTGCCAGCAGCTCCCGTAGCGGGAGGGGGGCAGATACGCAGTATTTT. It is translated as CASSSRSGRGADTQYF.

The chain uses TRBV30 and TRBJ1-5; a possible D gene is TRBD1 (6 bases). V was shortened by 2 bases and J by 0 bases, with 20 bases between the two germline ends. The V gene's germline CDR1 is GTSNPN and CDR2 SVGIG (reference sequence). This CDR3 has 18 residues. The CDR3 region has the DNA TGTGCCTGGAGTTCCCCTCAGAGGGGGACCCCTAGCAATCAGCCCCAGCATTTT. This translates into CAWSSPQRGTPSNQPQHF.

This clonotype was seen a few times. This rearrangement joins TRBV20-1 to TRBJ2-1, with a possible D match to TRBD2 (5 bases). V shed 3 bases and J shed 1 base, with 13 bases lying between them. CDR3 length: 15 residues. Germline CDR1 and CDR2: DFQATT and SNEGSKA (reference sequence). The CDR3 DNA reads TGCAGTGCTAGGGAGAGCGGATTGTCCTACAATGAGCAGTTCTTC. It yields the protein CSARESGLSYNEQFF.